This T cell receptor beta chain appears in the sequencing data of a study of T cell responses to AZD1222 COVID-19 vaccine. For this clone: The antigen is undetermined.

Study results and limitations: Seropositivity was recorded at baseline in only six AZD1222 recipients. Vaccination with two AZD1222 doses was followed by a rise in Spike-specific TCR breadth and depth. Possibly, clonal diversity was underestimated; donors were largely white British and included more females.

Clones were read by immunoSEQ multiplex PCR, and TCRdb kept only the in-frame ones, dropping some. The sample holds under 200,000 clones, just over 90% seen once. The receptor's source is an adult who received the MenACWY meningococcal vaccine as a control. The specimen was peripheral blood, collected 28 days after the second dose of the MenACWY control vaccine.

In DNA, the CDR3 is TGTGCCTGGAGTGGGGGGGCGAACTATGGCTACACCTTC. Its translation: CAWSGGANYGYTF. The genes are TRBV30 and TRBJ1-2; perhaps TRBD1 as D (6 bases). CDR1 is GTSNPN and CDR2 is SVGIG in the germline V gene (reference sequence). V shed 1 base and J shed 2 bases, with 8 bases lying between them. There are 13 residues in the CDR3.